This TCR beta chain derives from a study of shared clonotypes between healthy human individuals. The CDR3 is made up of 17 amino acids. Germline V gene lookup returns CDR1 SGHVS and CDR2 FQNEAQ. V gave up 1 base and J gave up 0 bases; unmatched junction bases: 4. The repertoire was sequenced with immunoSEQ multiplex PCR; TCRdb's copy has only in-frame clones and lacks some. This sample carries around 450,000 clones, roughly 80% of them seen once, and the ten largest clones take under 15%. The clonotype originates from a woman in her thirties or forties in good health. Some clones in this sample may be carry-over from other donors' samples. The sequencing input was PBMCs. This rearrangement joins TRBV7-8 to TRBJ2-2; 8 bases agree with TRBD2. The CDR3 DNA reads TGTGCCAGCAGCTTAGAACTAGCGGACGCGAACACCGGGGAGCTGTTTTTT. Translation gives CASSLELADANTGELFF.